These 17 T cell receptor beta chains share one sample of origin, sequenced in a study of PD-L1 blockade in urothelial cancer. This sample's time point: pretreatment peripheral blood. Measured with immunoSEQ multiplex PCR; TCRdb has only the in-frame clones, and not every one. The sample records tens of thousands of clones, more than 70% being singletons. This specimen was PBMCs, taken around atezolizumab (anti-PD-L1) treatment. These receptors all come from a woman older than 75 with urothelial cancer.

A word on this clone: No DNA is shown, since the ends of the CDR3 on it are uncertain; the CDR3 is the one TCRdb lists. This sequence joins TRBV19 and TRBJ1-2. Germline values: CDR1 LNHDA, CDR2 SQIVND (reference sequence). The CDR3 numbers 14 amino acids, ends counted. CDR3 sequence reads: CASTSGADNYGYTF.

This clone turned up a few times. V gene TRBV9 combines with J gene TRBJ2-1; 9 bases match TRBD2. The CDR3 runs 15 residues. The ends lost 4 bases at V and 2 bases at J; junction bases unmatched: 4. CDR1 SGDLS and CDR2 YYNGEE come from the germline V gene. This chain's CDR3 is CASSSRGRAYNEQFF. For the CDR3, the DNA is TGTGCCAGCAGCAGCCGCGGGAGGGCCTACAATGAGCAGTTCTTC. Full variable domain (remainder filled in from reference TRBV9 and TRBJ2-1): DSGVTQTPKHLITATGQRVTLRCSPRSGDLSVYWYQQSLDQGLQFLIQYYNGEERAKGNILERFSAQQFPDLHSELNLSSLELGDSALYFCASSSRGRAYNEQFFGPGTRLTVL.

This clone was seen just once. This chain uses TRBV30 with TRBJ2-1; possible D gene TRBD2, 6 bases. The germline gives CDR1 GTSNPN, CDR2 SVGIG (reference sequence). The ends were cut back, 2 bases at V and 10 bases at J, with 15 bases in the middle. The length of the CDR3 is 13 residues. In DNA form, the CDR3 reads TGTGCCTGGAGTTGGTCTAGCGTAGGGGAGCAGTTCTTC. Amino acid sequence: CAWSWSSVGEQFF.

The CDR3 region has the DNA TGTGCCAGAAACAGGGGAAGGGACACTGAAGCTTTCTTT. Its translation: CARNRGRDTEAFF. The chain employs TRBV10-3 and TRBJ1-1, with TRBD1 matching over 7 bases. Trimming took 10 bases from V and 3 from J; bases not matched to a gene: 8. Germline CDR1 and CDR2: ENHRY and SYGVKD. The CDR3 runs to 13 residues.

This clone showed up just a few times. V is TRBV27 and J is TRBJ2-1, with TRBD2 as a possible D gene (5 bases). V lost 2 bases and J 7 bases, leaving 12 bases between the germline ends. The CDR3 runs to 14 residues. CDR1 is MNHEY and CDR2 is SMNVEV in the germline V gene (reference sequence). CDR3 bases: TGTGCCAGCAGTTTACGAGTAGGGAGAAATGAGCAGTTCTTC. Residues: CASSLRVGRNEQFF.

Comment on this clone: One end of the junction varies from germline; a read error may be responsible. This sequence joins TRBV11-2 and TRBJ2-7; TRBD1 might be the D (5 bases). The CDR3 is made up of 15 amino acids. Germline assignment: CDR1 SGHAT and CDR2 FQNNGV. CDR3 bases: TGTGCCAGCAGCTTAGGGACACGACTCCTTTACGGGCAGTACTTC. Translating it yields CASSLGTRLLYGQYF.

The chain links TRBV11-2 to TRBJ2-1; TRBD2 matches at 9 bases. The V and J ends lost 2 bases and 8 bases, in that order; junction bases with no gene match: 7. This CDR3 comprises 15 residues. CDR1 SGHAT and CDR2 FQNNGV come from the germline V gene. Here the CDR3 DNA reads TGTGCCAGCAGCTTAACGGGACTAGCAACCGATGAGCAGTTCTTC. It translates to CASSLTGLATDEQFF. The whole variable domain, filled in from reference TRBV11-2 and TRBJ2-1, reads EAGVAQSPRYKIIEKRQSVAFWCNPISGHATLYWYQQILGQGPKLLIQFQNNGVVDDSQLPKDRFSAERLKGVDSTLKIQPAKLEDSAVYLCASSLTGLATDEQFFGPGTRLTVL.

The chain combines TRBV9 with TRBJ2-7; 7 bases line up with TRBD1. The CDR3 totals 14 residues. V shed 0 bases, J shed 1 base, and the junction held 1 base outside the gene matches. Per the germline V gene, CDR1 is SGDLS and CDR2 is YYNGEE. CDR3 DNA sequence: TGTGCCAGCAGCGTAGGGGGACAGTCCTACGAGCAGTACTTC. It encodes CASSVGGQSYEQYF.

The V and J genes are TRBV9 and TRBJ2-1; D gene ambiguous. V lost 7 bases and J 0 bases, leaving 8 bases between the germline ends. CDR1 is SGDLS and CDR2 is YYNGEE in the germline V gene. The CDR3 is 13 residues long. The CDR3 region has the DNA TGTGCCAGCGCTCTTAGCTCCTACAATGAGCAGTTCTTC. Amino acid sequence: CASALSSYNEQFF.

The rearrangement links TRBV5-4 to TRBJ1-1; 9 bases fit TRBD1. CDR3 length: 16 residues. Germline CDR1 is SGHNT and CDR2 is YYREEE (reference sequence). V shed 4 bases and J 0 bases; nucleotides not matched to a gene: 7. This CDR3 is CASSPGTGHLNTEAFF. CDR3 nucleotide sequence: TGTGCCAGCAGCCCCGGGACAGGGCATTTGAACACTGAAGCTTTCTTT.

J is TRBJ1-2 and V is TRBV19; 12 nucleotides align to TRBD1. Trimming at V came to 4 bases and at J to 8 bases, leaving 11 bases not matched to a gene. Germline lookup yields CDR1 LNHDA and CDR2 SQIVND (reference sequence). The CDR3 length is 16 residues. CDR3 nucleotides: TGTGCCAGTAGTACAACCGGGACAGGGGGCTTGAAGGGCTACACCTTC. This encodes CASSTTGTGGLKGYTF.

The chain uses TRBV5-4 and TRBJ2-7, with D maybe TRBD1 (8 bases). In germline, CDR1 is SGHNT, CDR2 YYREEE (reference sequence). The CDR3 consists of 16 residues. Trimming left V 4 bases short and J 1 base short, with 18 bases between. The CDR3 region has the DNA TGTGCCAGCAGCCCAGGGGGGGACAGGTCATCCTACGAGCAGTACTTC. Protein: CASSPGGDRSSYEQYF.

This chain joins TRBV28 and TRBJ1-2; 9 bases agree with TRBD1. The CDR3 totals 17 residues. Per germline, CDR1 MDHEN and CDR2 SYDVKM. V lost 3 bases and J lost 5; bases outside the gene matches: 13. The CDR3 DNA follows: TGTGCCAGCAGTTTCTCGAGACAGGGGGAAATAGGATATGGCTACACCTTC. This encodes CASSFSRQGEIGYGYTF.

As to this clone: The germline gene is not matched at one end of the junction; a read error may be the cause. This rearrangement joins TRBV6-1 to TRBJ1-2, with 9 bases lining up with TRBD1. The CDR3 runs 16 residues. CDR1 MNHNS and CDR2 SASEGT come from the germline V gene. CDR3 protein: CASSGGTGISSAGYAF. CDR3 DNA sequence: TGTGCCAGCAGTGGGGGGACAGGGATATCGTCTGCTGGGTACGCCTTC.

This clone has only one observation. The chain joins TRBV27 to TRBJ1-1; the match to TRBD1 covers 9 bases. The CDR3 totals 15 residues. Germline V gene sequence: CDR1 MNHEY, CDR2 SMNVEV (reference sequence). The junction had 8 bases not matched to a gene; V was cut back by 5 bases and J by 4 bases. The CDR3 DNA sequence: TGTGCCAGCAGTCCTACAGGGGGCGCGGGCACTGAAGCTTTCTTT. Its translation: CASSPTGGAGTEAFF.

This clone is a singleton in its sample. The chain uses TRBV18 and TRBJ2-7; the match to TRBD2 covers 13 bases. Germline trimming cut 4 bases from V and 4 bases from J; bases unmatched to any gene: 13. Looked up from germline, CDR1 is KGHSH and CDR2 is LQKENI. This CDR3 region has 18 residues. CDR3 DNA: TGTGCCAGCTCACTTTCCTCCGGACTAGCGGGAGTTTCATACGAGCAGTACTTC. As protein: CASSLSSGLAGVSYEQYF.

CDR3 region: CASSDRDRGYYGYTF. In DNA, the CDR3 is TGTGCCAGCAGTGACCGGGACAGGGGGTACTATGGCTACACCTTC. The chain is built from TRBV2 and TRBJ1-2, with TRBD1 matching over 11 bases. The CDR3 consists of 15 residues. From germline, CDR1 is SNHLY and CDR2 FYNNEI. Trimming took 3 bases from V and 3 from J; bases not matched to a gene: 3.